These 25 T cell receptor beta chains were sequenced from one sample in a study of CD8 T cells in acute hepatitis C reinfection. Specified time point: naive CD8 control sorted from an acute-time-point sample. Clones were sequenced by immunoSEQ multiplex PCR, and TCRdb holds only the in-frame ones, with some missing. The sample lists about 38,000 clones; approximately 87% were seen once. Sequenced: naive CD8+ T cells from PBMCs. Receptors were obtained from a man aged 25 to 45 with chronic hepatitis C.

The chain combines TRBV5-8 with TRBJ2-1, with D maybe TRBD2 (5 bases). CDR3 length equals 18 residues. The V end was cut by 3 bases, the J end by 0 bases, with 19 bases between. Germline CDR1 and CDR2: SGHTS and YDEGEE. The CDR3 DNA reads as TGTGCCAGCAGCTCTAACGCTCTGACTATCAGCTCCTACAATGAGCAGTTCTTC. It specifies CASSSNALTISSYNEQFF. The full variable domain, with the rest looked up from reference TRBV5-8 and TRBJ2-1, is EAGVTQSPTHLIKTRGQQATLRCSPISGHTSVYWYQQALGLGLQFLLWYDEGEERNRGNFPPRFSGRQFPNYSSELNVNALELEDSALYLCASSSNALTISSYNEQFFGPGTRLTVL.

J is TRBJ2-7 and V is TRBV6-1; the D gene could be TRBD1 or TRBD2 (5 bases each). This CDR3 comprises 14 residues. V was shortened by 1 base and J by 6 bases, with 13 bases between the two germline ends. From germline, CDR1 is MNHNS and CDR2 SASEGT. CDR3 coding DNA: TGTGCCAGCAGTGAAGTGGGGGTTTGGTGCGAGCAGTACTTC. Translating gives CASSEVGVWCEQYF.

CDR3 in amino acids: CASSYSHGGPEAFF. The DNA of the CDR3 is TGTGCCAGCAGTTACTCTCATGGGGGACCTGAAGCTTTCTTT. V gene TRBV6-5 combines with J gene TRBJ1-1; the D gene is possibly TRBD1 (5 bases). Trimming removed 0 bases at V and 6 bases at J, with 11 bases between. CDR1 and CDR2 from the germline V gene are MNHEY and SVGAGI. The CDR3 has 14 residues.

A single count supports this clone. The V call is TRBV12-2, the J call TRBJ2-1; the table's D call of TRBD2 was not tested on the DNA. TRBV12-2 is listed as a pseudogene. The CDR3 runs to 16 residues. The CDR3 DNA is TGTGCAAGTCGCTGTAGCCCCCCGGAGGCCTACAATGAGCAGTTCTTC. Its protein is CASRCSPPEAYNEQFF.

The chain is built from TRBV27 and TRBJ1-2; TRBD1 is a possible D gene (5 bases). Looked up from germline, CDR1 is MNHEY and CDR2 is SMNVEV (reference sequence). The CDR3 extends over 16 amino acids. Deletions cut 0 bases from V and 7 bases from J, with 18 bases between. CDR3 sequence: CASSLSTGGTSGGYTF. Here the CDR3 DNA reads TGTGCCAGCAGTTTATCTACAGGCGGTACTTCTGGTGGCTACACCTTC.

The J gene is TRBJ2-3, the V gene TRBV5-5; the D gene is possibly TRBD2 (5 bases). The CDR3 sequence is 16 residues long. Germline CDR1 SGHKS, CDR2 YYEKEE (reference sequence). Trimming removed 4 bases from V and 2 bases from J, with 17 bases in between. In nucleotides, the CDR3 is TGTGCCAGCAGCGAGTACCGAGGGTCCATCACAGATACGCAGTATTTT. Amino acids: CASSEYRGSITDTQYF. The full variable domain, with the rest looked up from reference TRBV5-5 and TRBJ2-3, is DAGVTQSPTHLIKTRGQQVTLRCSPISGHKSVSWYQQVLGQGPQFIFQYYEKEERGRGNFPDRFSARQFPNYSSELNVNALLLGDSALYLCASSEYRGSITDTQYFGPGTRLTVL.

The genes are TRBV11-2 and TRBJ1-1; no clear D. This CDR3 comprises 14 residues. Per the germline V gene, CDR1 is SGHAT and CDR2 is FQNNGV. Trimming took 5 bases from V and 3 from J, leaving 13 bases between them. The CDR3: CASSATVGDTEAFF. In DNA form, the CDR3 reads TGTGCCAGCAGCGCCACGGTGGGTGACACTGAAGCTTTCTTT.

This clone was counted a single time. This sequence joins TRBV4-3 and TRBJ2-2, with D perhaps given as TRBD1 or TRBD2 (6 bases each). Germline V gives CDR1 LGHNA, CDR2 YSLEER. V lost 3 bases, J lost 9 bases, and 8 bases lay in between. The CDR3 loop spans 12 amino acids. In DNA form, the CDR3 reads TGCGCCAGCAGCCAGGGGGGCCGGGAGCTGTTTTTT. Translating it yields CASSQGGRELFF.

The V gene is TRBV7-9, the J gene TRBJ2-5, with 9 bases identical to TRBD1. Trimming cost V 9 bases and J 12 bases; bases outside gene matches: 2. Germline assignment: CDR1 SEHNR and CDR2 FQNEAQ (reference sequence). The CDR3 covers 9 residues. The CDR3 region has the DNA TGTGCCAGTGGGGACAGGGAGTACTTC. Protein product: CASGDREYF.

The gene calls are TRBV6-1 and TRBJ2-7; the D call may be TRBD1 or TRBD2 (5 bases each). This CDR3 is built from 12 residues. The germline V gene encodes CDR1 MNHNS and CDR2 SASEGT. Trimming removed 10 bases at V and 6 bases at J, with 16 bases between. CDR3 nucleotides: TGTGCCACCGGGGCAGGTGGTAGCGAGCAGTACTTC. This encodes CATGAGGSEQYF.

The chain has TRBV19 and TRBJ2-1; TRBD1 might be the D (6 bases). V was shortened by 4 bases and J by 2 bases, with 9 bases between the two germline ends. The CDR3 extends over 14 amino acids. Germline assignment: CDR1 LNHDA and CDR2 SQIVND (reference sequence). The CDR3 region is CASSNGGAYNEQFF. CDR3 DNA: TGTGCCAGTAGTAATGGGGGCGCCTACAATGAGCAGTTCTTC.

The genes are TRBV4-2 and TRBJ1-5; weak D call: TRBD1 (6 bases). Between the trimmed V and J ends, which lost 2 bases and 4 bases, there was a span of 12 bases. Germline CDR1 reads LGHNA; CDR2 reads YNFKEQ. The CDR3 runs 15 residues. CDR3 DNA: TGTGCCAGCAGCCAATCTACAGGGTCGAATCAGCCCCAGCATTTT. It is translated as CASSQSTGSNQPQHF.

This chain connects TRBV5-1 to TRBJ2-7; a possible D gene is TRBD2 (5 bases). V was shortened by 3 bases and J by 0 bases, with 16 bases between the two germline ends. CDR1 and CDR2 from the germline V gene are SGHRS and YFSETQ. The CDR3 extends over 16 amino acids. The chain's CDR3 is CASSWSRETSSYEQYF. In DNA form, the CDR3 reads TGCGCCAGCAGCTGGAGCCGGGAAACGAGCTCCTACGAGCAGTACTTC. Full variable domain (missing parts from reference TRBV5-1 and TRBJ2-7): KAGVTQTPRYLIKTRGQQVTLSCSPISGHRSVSWYQQTPGQGLQFLFEYFSETQRNKGNFPGRFSGRQFSNSRSEMNVSTLELGDSALYLCASSWSRETSSYEQYFGPGTRLTVT.

The CDR3: CASSQEASGVGETQYF. The CDR3 DNA reads TGTGCCAGCAGCCAAGAAGCCTCAGGGGTTGGGGAGACCCAGTACTTC. This chain uses TRBV14 with TRBJ2-5; the D gene is possibly TRBD1 (6 bases). With 0 bases removed from V and 5 bases from J, the gap between germline ends came to 16 bases. The germline V gene has CDR1 SGHDN and CDR2 FVKESK. The CDR3 is made up of 16 amino acids.

The chain links TRBV28 to TRBJ2-1; tentative D call: TRBD2 (5 bases). Germline CDR1 and CDR2: MDHEN and SYDVKM. The CDR3 contains 13 residues. Trimming removed 6 bases at V and 6 bases at J, with 12 bases between. The DNA of the CDR3 is TGTGCCAGCAGCCACCGGGGTCCCAATGAGCAGTTCTTC. It yields the protein CASSHRGPNEQFF.

The gene calls are TRBV6-1 and TRBJ2-1; D is possibly TRBD1 (6 bases). The CDR3 is made up of 14 amino acids. Germline V lookup: CDR1 MNHNS, CDR2 SASEGT. The V end was cut by 4 bases, the J end by 3 bases, with 10 bases between. CDR3 protein: CASSVGGFYNEQFF. CDR3 DNA sequence: TGTGCCAGCAGTGTTGGGGGCTTCTACAATGAGCAGTTCTTC.

The rearrangement joins TRBV9 to TRBJ1-2; 7 nucleotides match TRBD1. CDR1 SGDLS and CDR2 YYNGEE come from the germline V gene. This CDR3 region has 15 residues. Trimming removed 6 bases from V and 4 bases from J; junction bases left unmatched: 12. CDR3 region: CASTQRQGVGYGYTF. Here the CDR3 DNA reads TGTGCCAGCACCCAAAGACAGGGTGTGGGCTATGGCTACACCTTC.

The rearrangement links TRBV19 to TRBJ1-5; D uncertain. This CDR3 spans 14 amino acids. CDR1 is LNHDA and CDR2 is SQIVND in the germline V gene (reference sequence). V was shortened by 3 bases and J by 3 bases, with 9 bases between the two germline ends. CDR3 region: CASSMGSDNQPQHF. As DNA, the CDR3 is TGTGCCAGTAGTATGGGTAGTGACAATCAGCCCCAGCATTTT.

This sequence joins TRBV5-4 and TRBJ2-2; no reliable D call. V lost 3 bases, J lost 8 bases, and 8 bases lay in between. The CDR3 length is 12 residues. CDR1 and CDR2 from the germline V gene are SGHNT and YYREEE (reference sequence). This CDR3 is CASSWVGGELFF. As DNA, the CDR3 is TGTGCCAGCAGCTGGGTTGGAGGGGAGCTGTTTTTT.

A single count supports this clone. The chain has TRBV5-1 and TRBJ2-7; 14 nucleotides line up with TRBD2. The CDR3 sequence is 14 residues long. Germline V CDR1 and CDR2: SGHRS, YFSETQ. V lost 3 bases, J lost 4 bases, and 0 bases stayed unmatched. The CDR3 nucleotides read TGCGCCAGCAGCTGGACTAGCGGGGGGTACGAGCAGTACTTC. Its translation is CASSWTSGGYEQYF.

The V gene is TRBV6-5, the J gene TRBJ1-2; D unresolved. The germline gives CDR1 MNHEY, CDR2 SVGAGI. V shed 9 bases and J shed 6 bases, with 14 bases lying between them. The CDR3 loop spans 12 amino acids. CDR3 region: CASGPHVDGYTF. CDR3 sequence (DNA): TGTGCCAGTGGGCCCCACGTCGATGGCTACACCTTC.

The rearrangement links TRBV6-5 to TRBJ2-5; no firm D call. In germline, CDR1 is MNHEY, CDR2 SVGAGI. V was trimmed by 0 bases and J by 3 bases, leaving 5 bases between them. This CDR3 region has 13 residues. CDR3 sequence reads: CASSYSGKETQYF. The CDR3 nucleotides are TGTGCCAGCAGTTACTCGGGGAAAGAGACCCAGTACTTC.

Here the CDR3 DNA reads TGTGCCAGCAGCCCCGGGGAGTTGGCTTTCTTT. It translates to CASSPGELAFF. The rearrangement links TRBV7-6 to TRBJ1-1; D is undetermined. Per the germline V gene, CDR1 is SGHVS and CDR2 is FNYEAQ. V lost 5 bases and J 11 bases, leaving 12 bases between the germline ends. CDR3 size: 11 residues.

This sequence joins TRBV5-6 and TRBJ2-3; 9 bases agree with TRBD1. The J segment lost 4 bases and the V segment lost 0 bases, leaving 6 bases of the junction unmatched. Germline-derived CDR1 and CDR2 are SGHDT and YYEEEE. The CDR3 is 16 residues long. The CDR3: CASSLEQGASADTQYF. For the CDR3, the DNA is TGTGCCAGCAGCTTGGAACAGGGGGCGAGCGCAGATACGCAGTATTTT.

This clone was seen a single time. The J gene is TRBJ2-7, the V gene TRBV5-8, with D unresolved. This CDR3 has 12 residues. The V gene lost 3 bases and the J gene lost 2 bases, with 6 bases spanning the gap. The germline V gene encodes CDR1 SGHTS and CDR2 YDEGEE. DNA for the CDR3: TGTGCCAGCAGCTCCCCCCCCTACGAGCAGTACTTC. Amino acids: CASSSPPYEQYF.